The 20 T cell receptor beta chains below all came from one sample that was sequenced in a study of CD8 T cells in ankylosing spondylitis. TCRdb re-derived calls from the 5' RACE reads in MiXCR, one entry per CDR3 protein. The sample lists some 130,000 distinct CDR3 sequences; roughly 6.6% were seen once. Sequenced sample: blood, either unsorted or a sorted T cell fraction (not recorded which). These receptors were collected from a female donor with ankylosing spondylitis or in good health (not recorded which).

This clonotype was recorded once. The genes are TRBV29-1 and TRBJ2-1; D is unclear. Germline CDR1 and CDR2: SQVTM and ANQGSEA. The V end lost 4 bases, the J end lost 4 bases, and 5 bases lay between the germline ends. The CDR3 is 11 residues long. The CDR3 sequence is CSVAPYNEQFF. DNA for the CDR3: TGCAGCGTTGCTCCGTACAATGAGCAGTTCTTC.

This clonotype came up many times. V and J are TRBV24-1 and TRBJ1-1; 9 nucleotides agree with TRBD1. Germline V gene data show CDR1 as KGHDR and CDR2 as SFDVKD. The length of the CDR3 is 13 residues. The ends lost 5 bases at V and 4 bases at J; junction bases unmatched: 1. The CDR3 DNA follows: TGTGCCACCAGTGCGACAGGGGGCACTGAAGCTTTCTTT. This translates into CATSATGGTEAFF.

Concerning this clonotype itself: At one of its ends the junction is not consistent with the germline gene, which may arise from a read error. The chain recombines TRBV7-9 with TRBJ1-5; D is possibly TRBD1 (5 bases). This CDR3 region has 17 residues. Germline V gene sequence: CDR1 SEHNR, CDR2 FQNEAQ (reference sequence). This CDR3 is CASSASKGRLSDQPQHF. DNA for the CDR3: TGTGCCAGCAGCGCTAGTAAGGGACGACTTAGCGATCAGCCCCAGCATTTT.

This clonotype has at least ten counts. V and J are TRBV27 and TRBJ1-4; 9 positions agree with TRBD1. J lost 4 bases, V lost 6 bases, and 9 bases had no gene match. This CDR3 is 16 amino acids long. Looked up from germline, CDR1 is MNHEY and CDR2 is SMNVEV (reference sequence). CDR3 coding DNA: TGTGCCAGCAGGCCTCACAGGGGGCAGAGTAATGAAAAACTGTTTTTT. This sequence encodes CASRPHRGQSNEKLFF.

This clonotype was recorded at least ten times. V gene TRBV7-9 combines with J gene TRBJ1-3; 12 nucleotides align to TRBD1. The CDR3 contains 16 residues. Per germline, CDR1 SEHNR and CDR2 FQNEAQ (reference sequence). Germline trimming cut 3 bases from V and 0 bases from J; bases unmatched to any gene: 0. The CDR3 here is CASSLGQGASGNTIYF. The CDR3 nucleotides are TGTGCCAGCAGCTTGGGACAGGGGGCCTCTGGAAACACCATATATTTT. The whole variable domain, filled in from reference TRBV7-9 and TRBJ1-3, reads DTGVSQNPRHKITKRGQNVTFRCDPISEHNRLYWYRQTLGQGPEFLTYFQNEAQLEKSRLLSDRFSAERPKGSFSTLEIQRTEQGDSAMYLCASSLGQGASGNTIYFGEGSWLTVV.

This clonotype was counted at least ten times. The CDR3 DNA sequence: TGTGCCACCCATAGCGGGGCGAGCTCCTACAATGAGCAGTTCTTC. Its protein product is CATHSGASSYNEQFF. The chain recombines TRBV6-1 with TRBJ2-1; 8 bases are a match to TRBD2. In germline, CDR1 is MNHNS, CDR2 SASEGT. This CDR3 has 15 residues. V gave up 10 bases and J gave up 0 bases; unmatched junction bases: 8.

The V and J genes are TRBV27 and TRBJ2-7; D ambiguous. The length of the CDR3 is 14 residues. Trimming pared 5 bases from V and 2 bases from J, leaving 13 bases between. The V gene's germline CDR1 is MNHEY and CDR2 SMNVEV (reference sequence). The CDR3, as DNA: TGTGCCAGCAGTCTTTCCCGGTCCACCTACGAGCAGTACTTC. Translating it yields CASSLSRSTYEQYF.

This chain's CDR3 is CASSLVGSPGEQFF. CDR3 bases: TGCGCCAGCAGCTTGGTAGGCTCCCCGGGTGAGCAGTTCTTC. V and J are TRBV5-1 and TRBJ2-1; D is unclear. Trimming removed 0 bases from V and 9 bases from J, with 13 bases in between. CDR1 and CDR2 from the germline V gene are SGHRS and YFSETQ. The CDR3 has 14 residues.

This clonotype has a count of ten or more. The chain links TRBV5-1 to TRBJ2-2, with 7 nucleotides matching TRBD1. Looked up from germline, CDR1 is SGHRS and CDR2 is YFSETQ. J gave up 7 bases and V 4 bases, and 10 bases lay outside the gene matches. CDR3 length: 15 residues. CDR3 amino acids: CASSARQGQGGELFF. In nucleotides, the CDR3 is TGCGCCAGCAGCGCACGACAGGGTCAAGGCGGGGAGCTGTTTTTT.

This clonotype was observed at least ten times. The chain combines TRBV12-3 or TRBV12-4 with TRBJ2-1; D is unresolved. Trimming took 6 bases from V and 2 from J, leaving 5 bases between them. This CDR3 has 12 residues. CDR3 loop: CASRKPYNEQFF. CDR3 nucleotide sequence: TGTGCCAGCAGAAAACCCTACAATGAGCAGTTCTTC.

This clonotype was seen at least ten times. This chain connects TRBV5-1 to TRBJ2-3; D remains unclear. CDR1 is SGHRS, CDR2 YFSETQ, per germline. V lost 0 bases to trimming and J lost 4 bases, with 9 bases between them. The CDR3 consists of 14 residues. The CDR3: CASSLGQTPDTQYF. In nucleotides, the CDR3 is TGCGCCAGCAGCTTGGGGCAGACCCCAGATACGCAGTATTTT.

This clonotype occurred many times. V and J are TRBV20-1 and TRBJ2-5, with TRBD2 identical over 9 bases. The CDR3 is 13 residues long. V gave up 6 bases and J gave up 4 bases; unmatched junction bases: 6. Germline V CDR1 and CDR2: DFQATT, SNEGSKA (reference sequence). The CDR3 loop is CSAARGGLETQYF. In nucleotides, the CDR3 is TGCAGTGCCGCGCGGGGGGGCTTAGAGACCCAGTACTTC.

This clonotype appeared many times. The gene calls are TRBV6-1 and TRBJ1-1; maybe TRBD1 (6 bases). The length of the CDR3 is 14 residues. In germline, CDR1 is MNHNS, CDR2 SASEGT. V shed 9 bases and J shed 4 bases, with 18 bases lying between them. This chain's CDR3 is CASGAPEGVTEAFF. The CDR3 region has the DNA TGTGCCAGTGGAGCTCCGGAGGGGGTCACTGAAGCTTTCTTT.

This clonotype was detected many times. The rearrangement links TRBV6-1 to TRBJ2-1, with 9 bases identical to TRBD1. J lost 9 bases, V lost 0 bases, and 12 bases had no gene match. The CDR3 spans 17 residues. Germline V gives CDR1 MNHNS, CDR2 SASEGT. The CDR3 reads CASSEAIIGQGKFEQFF. CDR3 nucleotide sequence: TGTGCCAGCAGTGAAGCGATTATAGGACAGGGGAAATTTGAGCAGTTCTTC.

This clonotype was seen many times. V and J are TRBV7-3 and TRBJ2-2, with D possibly being TRBD1 or TRBD2 (7 bases each). Germline V gene data show CDR1 as SGHTA and CDR2 as FQGTGA. The length of the CDR3 is 14 residues. Trimming took off 5 bases at V and 8 bases at J, with 15 bases between the two ends. The CDR3 coding sequence is TGTGCCAGCAGCCCCCAGGGGGGGGCAGGGGAGCTGTTTTTT. Translating it yields CASSPQGGAGELFF. The entire variable domain, with the rest obtained from reference TRBV7-3 and TRBJ2-2, is as follows: GAGVSQTPSNKVTEKGKYVELRCDPISGHTALYWYRQSLGQGPEFLIYFQGTGAADDSGLPNDRFFAVRPEGSVSTLKIQRTERGDSAVYLCASSPQGGAGELFFGEGSRLTVL.

This clonotype was seen ten or more times. J is TRBJ1-1 and V is TRBV6-2 or TRBV6-3, with a tentative D call TRBD1 (6 bases). V was clipped by 6 bases and J by 9 bases, with 17 bases between them. From germline, CDR1 is MNHEY and CDR2 SVGEGT. This CDR3 has 13 amino acids. The CDR3 here is CASRNDPTGKAFF. As DNA, the CDR3 is TGTGCCAGCAGAAACGACCCTACAGGGAAAGCTTTCTTT.

Comment on this clonotype: With a much larger clone just one base away, this may be a read error. The chain links TRBV3-1 to TRBJ2-3; D possibly corresponds to TRBD2 (5 bases). CDR1 is LGHDT and CDR2 is YNNKEL in the germline V gene (reference sequence). CDR3 length equals 16 residues. The CDR3 DNA reads TGTGCCAGCTGCCAGCAACCCGGGATTAGCACAGATACGCAGTATTTT. It codes for CASCQQPGISTDTQYF.

This clonotype has ten or more counts. The chain recombines TRBV5-1 with TRBJ2-1; D is ambiguous. Germline loops: CDR1 SGHRS, CDR2 YFSETQ. CDR3 size: 12 residues. V was trimmed by 3 bases and J by 2 bases, leaving 3 bases between them. The CDR3 DNA follows: TGCGCCAGCAGCTCGACCTACAATGAGCAGTTCTTC. Translated: CASSSTYNEQFF.

In this sample, this clonotype turned up many times. The V call is TRBV11-2, the J call TRBJ1-6; D remains unclear. Deletions cut 1 base from V and 8 bases from J, with 12 bases between. Germline values: CDR1 SGHAT, CDR2 FQNNGV. The CDR3 length is 15 residues. Here the CDR3 DNA reads TGTGCCAGCAGCTTAGGACTTAGGCTACATTCACCCCTCCACTTT. Its protein is CASSLGLRLHSPLHF.

This clonotype was observed many times. The V call is TRBV15, the J call TRBJ1-1, with TRBD1 matching 9 bases. Germline loops: CDR1 LNHNV, CDR2 YYDKDF (reference sequence). Trimming cost V 1 base and J 8 bases; bases outside gene matches: 8. This CDR3 is 15 amino acids long. CDR3 DNA: TGTGCCACCAGCAGAGCCGGGACAGGGAGGGTCGAAGCTTTCTTT. Encoded protein: CATSRAGTGRVEAFF. The entire variable domain, with the rest obtained from reference TRBV15 and TRBJ1-1, is as follows: DAMVIQNPRYQVTQFGKPVTLSCSQTLNHNVMYWYQQKSSQAPKLLFHYYDKDFNNEADTPDNFQSRRPNTSFCFLDIRSPGLGDTAMYLCATSRAGTGRVEAFFGQGTRLTVV.